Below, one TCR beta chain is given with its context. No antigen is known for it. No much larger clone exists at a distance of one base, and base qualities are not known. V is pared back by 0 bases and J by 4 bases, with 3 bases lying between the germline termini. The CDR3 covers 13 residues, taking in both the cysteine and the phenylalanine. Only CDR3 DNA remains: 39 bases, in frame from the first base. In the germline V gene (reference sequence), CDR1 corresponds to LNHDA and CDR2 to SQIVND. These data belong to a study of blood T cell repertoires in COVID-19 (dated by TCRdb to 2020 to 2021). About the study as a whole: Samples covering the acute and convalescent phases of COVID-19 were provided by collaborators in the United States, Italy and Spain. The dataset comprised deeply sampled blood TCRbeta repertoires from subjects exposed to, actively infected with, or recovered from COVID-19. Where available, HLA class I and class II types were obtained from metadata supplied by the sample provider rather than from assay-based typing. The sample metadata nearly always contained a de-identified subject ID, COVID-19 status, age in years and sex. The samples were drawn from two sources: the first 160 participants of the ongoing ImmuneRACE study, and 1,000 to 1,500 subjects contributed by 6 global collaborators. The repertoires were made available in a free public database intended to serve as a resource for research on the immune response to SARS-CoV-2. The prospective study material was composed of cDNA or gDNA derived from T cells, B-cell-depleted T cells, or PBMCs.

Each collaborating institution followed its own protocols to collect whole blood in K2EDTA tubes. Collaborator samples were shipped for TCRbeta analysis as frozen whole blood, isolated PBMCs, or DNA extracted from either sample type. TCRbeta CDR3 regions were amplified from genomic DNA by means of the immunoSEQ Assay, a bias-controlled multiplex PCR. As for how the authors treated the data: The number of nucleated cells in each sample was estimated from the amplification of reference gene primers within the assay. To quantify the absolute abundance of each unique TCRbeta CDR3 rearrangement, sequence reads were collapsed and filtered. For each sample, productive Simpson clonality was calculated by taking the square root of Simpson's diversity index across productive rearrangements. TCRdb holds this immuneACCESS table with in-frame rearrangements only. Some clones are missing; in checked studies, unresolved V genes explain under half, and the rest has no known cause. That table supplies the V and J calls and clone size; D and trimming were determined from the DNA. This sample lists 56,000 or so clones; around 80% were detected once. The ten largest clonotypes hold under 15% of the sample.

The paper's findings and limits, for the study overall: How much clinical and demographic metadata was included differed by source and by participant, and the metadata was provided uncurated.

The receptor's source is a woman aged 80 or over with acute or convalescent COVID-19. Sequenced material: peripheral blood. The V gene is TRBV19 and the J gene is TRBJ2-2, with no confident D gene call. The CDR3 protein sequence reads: CASSIDITGELFF. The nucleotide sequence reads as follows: TGTGCCAGTAGTATAGATATCACCGGGGAGCTGTTTTTT.